Presented here are 32 T cell receptor beta chains from one specimen sequenced in a study of T-cell memory formation after mild COVID-19. Using its own MiXCR run on the 5' RACE reads, TCRdb lists one record per CDR3 protein. The sample records around 50,000 distinct CDR3 sequences, less than 35% being singletons. The material sequenced was PBMCs or a T cell subset sorted from them (not recorded which). Every receptor here comes from a man younger than 30 who had mild COVID-19 (a few samples of this study predate the infection). Cell type and time point are not known.

This clonotype was recorded a few times. This chain uses TRBV2 with TRBJ2-2; the D gene could be TRBD1 or TRBD2 (6 bases each). Germline CDR1 SNHLY, CDR2 FYNNEI. V lost 2 bases to trimming and J lost 4 bases, with 14 bases between them. The CDR3 covers 16 residues. CDR3 sequence: CASSELGGAGTGELFF. The DNA of the CDR3 is TGTGCCAGCAGTGAATTGGGGGGCGCGGGCACCGGGGAGCTGTTTTTT.

CDR3 DNA sequence: TGTGCCAGCAGTTTGGGGGCCTACGAGCAGTACTTC. Protein: CASSLGAYEQYF. The rearrangement joins TRBV12-3 or TRBV12-4 to TRBJ2-7; perhaps D is TRBD1 or TRBD2 (5 bases each). There are 12 residues in the CDR3. Trimming removed 3 bases at V and 2 bases at J, with 5 bases between.

The chain employs TRBV7-9 and TRBJ2-3, with TRBD2 matching over 8 bases. Germline V gives CDR1 SEHNR, CDR2 FQNEAQ (reference sequence). After removal of 6 bases from V and 12 bases from J, the junction contained 11 bases not matched to a gene. This CDR3 is 13 amino acids long. The chain's CDR3 is CASRPADRGGQYF. The CDR3, as DNA: TGTGCCAGCAGGCCGGCTGACCGGGGGGGCCAGTATTTT.

V usage is TRBV5-1 and J usage is TRBJ2-7; the match to TRBD1 covers 10 bases. The V gene's germline CDR1 is SGHRS and CDR2 YFSETQ. Unmatched junction bases numbered 8, after V lost 4 bases and J lost 7 bases. The CDR3 runs to 14 residues. Here the CDR3 DNA reads TGCGCCAGCAGCAAGGGGACAGGGGCTGATGAGCAGTACGTC. Translated: CASSKGTGADEQYV.

V and J are TRBV20-1 and TRBJ2-7; 9 nucleotides match TRBD1. Germline V gene lookup returns CDR1 DFQATT and CDR2 SNEGSKA (reference sequence). This CDR3 has 15 residues. V was clipped by 6 bases and J by 2 bases; unmatched bases: 11. The CDR3 region is CSAAPRDRVTYEQYV. As DNA, the CDR3 is TGCAGTGCCGCTCCCCGGGACAGGGTTACCTACGAGCAGTACGTC.

At least ten counts were recorded for this clonotype. The CDR3 DNA sequence: TGTGCCAGCAGCTTATGGGATGAGCAGTTCTTC. Translated: CASSLWDEQFF. The chain combines TRBV11-2 with TRBJ2-1; D not certain. Trimming stripped 2 bases from V and 8 bases from J, with 4 bases between. The germline CDR1 and CDR2 sequences are SGHAT and FQNNGV. The CDR3 consists of 11 residues.

The chain links TRBV9 to TRBJ2-1; D call uncertain. Germline CDR1 is SGDLS and CDR2 is YYNGEE. Trimming shortened V by 3 bases and J by 0 bases, and 10 bases separated the two germline ends. The CDR3 has 15 amino acids. CDR3 nucleotide sequence: TGTGCCAGCAGCGCCGGCCAACGCTCCTACAATGAGCAGTTCTTC. Its translation is CASSAGQRSYNEQFF.

This clonotype has more than one count but fewer than ten. This rearrangement joins TRBV12-3 or TRBV12-4 to TRBJ2-5, with D possibly matching TRBD2 (6 bases). V was pared by 3 bases and J by 5 bases, with 13 bases between. The CDR3 consists of 14 residues. CDR3 bases: TGTGCCAGCAGTTTTCGGGGGTTGAATGAGACCCAGTACTTC. It yields the protein CASSFRGLNETQYF.

V usage is TRBV30 and J usage is TRBJ2-1; D gene ambiguous. The CDR3 runs to 11 residues. CDR1 is GTSNPN, CDR2 SVGIG, per germline (reference sequence). V shed 2 bases and J shed 9 bases, with 8 bases lying between them. Here the CDR3 reads CAWSQSFEQFF. The CDR3 DNA reads TGTGCCTGGAGTCAAAGTTTTGAGCAGTTCTTC.

In this sample, this clonotype turned up a few times. The genes are TRBV7-2 and TRBJ1-1; D possibly corresponds to TRBD1 (6 bases). V was cut by 5 bases and J by 5 bases, with 15 bases left in between. Germline V gene data show CDR1 as SGHTA and CDR2 as FQGNSA. This CDR3 has 14 amino acids. CDR3 coding DNA: TGTGCCAGCAGCGCCGGAGGGGGGCATACTGAAGCTTTCTTT. Residues: CASSAGGGHTEAFF.

The CDR3 reads CASILLGAYNEQFF. The CDR3, as DNA: TGTGCCAGCATACTCCTTGGAGCCTACAATGAGCAGTTCTTC. This sequence joins TRBV5-5 and TRBJ2-1; D gene uncertain. The V end was cut by 6 bases, the J end by 2 bases, with 12 bases between. Germline CDR1 SGHKS, CDR2 YYEKEE (reference sequence). This CDR3 is 14 amino acids long.

This clonotype was detected a few times. The rearrangement links TRBV12-3 or TRBV12-4 to TRBJ2-5, with D uncertain. Deletions cut 5 bases from V and 1 base from J, with 11 bases between. The CDR3 totals 14 residues. The CDR3 sequence is CASSLGRIQETQYF. In DNA, the CDR3 is TGTGCCAGCAGTCTAGGACGGATCCAAGAGACCCAGTACTTC.

Many counts were recorded for this clonotype. The rearrangement uses TRBV7-2 and TRBJ2-1; TRBD2 matches at 13 bases. The CDR3 covers 15 residues. The V segment lost 4 bases and the J segment 5 bases; nucleotides outside the gene matches: 2. The V gene's germline CDR1 is SGHTA and CDR2 FQGNSA. CDR3 nucleotides: TGTGCCAGCAGCTGGGGACTAGCGGGGAACAATGAGCAGTTCTTC. It specifies CASSWGLAGNNEQFF.

The CDR3 loop reads CASSVPSGGATEQFF. DNA of the CDR3: TGTGCCAGCAGCGTTCCTAGCGGGGGGGCCACTGAGCAGTTCTTC. The rearrangement joins TRBV9 to TRBJ2-1; 12 bases fit TRBD2. There are 15 residues in the CDR3. The V segment lost 2 bases and the J segment 9 bases; nucleotides outside the gene matches: 6. The V gene's germline CDR1 is SGDLS and CDR2 YYNGEE.

This clonotype was picked up a small number of times. The chain links TRBV7-2 to TRBJ2-3; 9 bases line up with TRBD2. J was trimmed by 0 bases and V by 9 bases; bases with no gene match: 7. The CDR3 contains 15 residues. Germline V gene lookup returns CDR1 SGHTA and CDR2 FQGNSA. The CDR3 DNA reads TGTGCCAGTAGCGGGGGTGCTACTAGCACAGATACGCAGTATTTT. Its translation: CASSGGATSTDTQYF.

Written as DNA, the CDR3 is TGTGCCAGCAGCTCCGGACAGGGAAGGGAGACCCAGTACTTC. Protein: CASSSGQGRETQYF. J is TRBJ2-5 and V is TRBV7-9; 8 nucleotides align to TRBD1. The CDR3 runs 14 residues. Per the germline V gene, CDR1 is SEHNR and CDR2 is FQNEAQ (reference sequence). The V segment lost 4 bases and the J segment 5 bases; nucleotides outside the gene matches: 6.

This clonotype was observed at least ten times. The rearrangement links TRBV4-3 to TRBJ2-5; 8 bases fit TRBD2. Germline CDR1 LGHNA, CDR2 YSLEER. Unmatched junction bases numbered 2, after V lost 0 bases and J lost 2 bases. The CDR3 is made up of 15 amino acids. In nucleotides, the CDR3 is TGCGCCAGCAGCCAAGATCGGGGGGGTCAAGAGACCCAGTACTTC. This encodes CASSQDRGGQETQYF.

This clonotype has more than one count but fewer than ten. The chain couples TRBV12-3 or TRBV12-4 to TRBJ2-1, with TRBD2 as a possible D gene (5 bases). V was pared by 3 bases and J by 4 bases, with 10 bases between. The CDR3 is made up of 14 amino acids. This CDR3 reads CASSFRGDYNEQFF. In nucleotides, the CDR3 is TGTGCCAGCAGTTTTCGGGGAGATTACAATGAGCAGTTCTTC.

This chain uses TRBV29-1 with TRBJ1-1; the match to TRBD1 covers 9 bases. Trimming at V came to 7 bases and at J to 2 bases, leaving 2 bases not matched to a gene. Germline CDR1 SQVTM, CDR2 ANQGSEA. CDR3 length: 12 amino acids. CDR3 sequence: CSGTGENTEAFF. CDR3 bases: TGCAGCGGGACAGGGGAAAACACTGAAGCTTTCTTT.

This clonotype was picked up a small number of times. J is TRBJ2-3 and V is TRBV2; TRBD1 might be the D (6 bases). The CDR3 runs 13 residues. The V gene lost 6 bases and the J gene lost 5 bases, with 12 bases spanning the gap. The germline gives CDR1 SNHLY, CDR2 FYNNEI. The CDR3 protein is CASRSGERDTQYF. The CDR3 nucleotides read TGTGCCAGCAGATCAGGGGAGCGAGATACGCAGTATTTT.

This clonotype was observed a handful of times. The rearrangement uses TRBV6-6 and TRBJ1-2; tentatively, D is TRBD1 (5 bases). V was shortened by 2 bases and J by 7 bases, with 14 bases between the two germline ends. The CDR3 contains 14 residues. The germline V gene encodes CDR1 MNHNY and CDR2 SVGAGI (reference sequence). CDR3 sequence: CASSYGGDLAGYTF. CDR3 nucleotide sequence: TGTGCCAGCAGTTACGGCGGGGACTTGGCTGGCTACACCTTC.

The chain is built from TRBV4-1 and TRBJ1-2; D is unclear. V lost 2 bases to trimming and J lost 8 bases, with 12 bases between them. Germline V CDR1 and CDR2: MGHRA, YSYEKL. This CDR3 region has 13 residues. CDR3 in amino acids: CASSQRVKLGYTF. CDR3 in DNA: TGCGCCAGCAGCCAAAGGGTTAAGTTGGGCTACACCTTC.

The J gene is TRBJ2-1, the V gene TRBV2, with TRBD1 identical over 9 bases. The CDR3 covers 13 residues. The germline V gene has CDR1 SNHLY and CDR2 FYNNEI. V was pared by 6 bases and J by 9 bases, with 6 bases of the junction left unmatched. CDR3: CASSLQGAFEQFF. DNA of the CDR3: TGTGCCAGCAGCCTACAGGGGGCATTTGAGCAGTTCTTC. Supplemented by reference TRBV2 and TRBJ2-1, the full variable domain reads EPEVTQTPSHQVTQMGQEVILRCVPISNHLYFYWYRQILGQKVEFLVSFYNNEISEKSEIFDDQFSVERPDGSNFTLKIRSTKLEDSAMYFCASSLQGAFEQFFGPGTRLTVL.

The J gene is TRBJ2-1, the V gene TRBV5-1; maybe TRBD1 (5 bases). This CDR3 comprises 12 residues. V was shortened by 3 bases and J by 6 bases, with 7 bases between the two germline ends. Germline CDR1 SGHRS, CDR2 YFSETQ. CDR3 loop: CASSWTSNEQFF. As DNA, the CDR3 is TGCGCCAGCAGCTGGACAAGCAATGAGCAGTTCTTC.

This clonotype was counted a few times. The V and J genes are TRBV6-2 or TRBV6-3 and TRBJ1-2; tentative D call: TRBD1 (6 bases). This CDR3 spans 13 amino acids. V shed 2 bases and J shed 4 bases, with 8 bases lying between them. CDR1 and CDR2 (germline): MNHEY, SVGEGT. CDR3 sequence (DNA): TGTGCCAGCAGTTACGGGGGCCTCTATGGCTACACCTTC. Encoded protein: CASSYGGLYGYTF.

This clonotype was picked up a small number of times. The CDR3 loop reads CASSRRQGINYEQYF. In DNA, the CDR3 is TGCGCCAGCAGCCGCCGACAGGGAATTAACTACGAGCAGTACTTC. The chain couples TRBV4-3 to TRBJ2-7, with 7 bases lining up with TRBD1. Trimming took 4 bases from V and 3 from J; bases not matched to a gene: 9. Germline assignment: CDR1 LGHNA and CDR2 YSLEER. CDR3 size: 15 residues.

Only a few counts were recorded for this clonotype. V usage is TRBV10-3 and J usage is TRBJ2-5, with TRBD2 identical over 8 bases. CDR1 and CDR2 (germline): ENHRY, SYGVKD. V trimming: 0 bases; J trimming: 5 bases; junction bases outside the gene matches: 5. This CDR3 is built from 15 residues. The chain's CDR3 is CAISESRTSMETQYF. Here the CDR3 DNA reads TGTGCCATCAGTGAGTCGAGGACTAGCATGGAGACCCAGTACTTC.

The genes are TRBV7-2 and TRBJ1-1, with D hard to call. Germline-derived CDR1 and CDR2 are SGHTA and FQGNSA. The CDR3 runs 15 residues. V dropped 1 base and J dropped 4 bases, with 13 bases sitting between them. CDR3 sequence: CASSLVLGRVTEAFF. The CDR3 nucleotides are TGTGCCAGCAGCTTAGTCCTAGGAAGGGTCACTGAAGCTTTCTTT.

The CDR3 nucleotides are TGTGCCAGCAGCTCCACGACAGCCACTAATGAAAAACTGTTTTTT. Translating it yields CASSSTTATNEKLFF. The chain joins TRBV7-9 to TRBJ1-4; D might be TRBD1 (5 bases). There are 15 residues in the CDR3. V was trimmed by 4 bases and J by 2 bases, leaving 11 bases between them. Germline values: CDR1 SEHNR, CDR2 FQNEAQ (reference sequence).

The chain recombines TRBV14 with TRBJ2-5; D ambiguous. Trimming stripped 0 bases from V and 7 bases from J, with 21 bases between. The CDR3 totals 17 residues. CDR1 is SGHDN, CDR2 FVKESK, per germline. The CDR3 reads CASSQEVGPGGRSTQYF. CDR3 sequence (DNA): TGTGCCAGCAGCCAAGAAGTTGGGCCAGGCGGTAGGTCGACCCAGTACTTC.

V and J are TRBV24-1 and TRBJ2-5; D is unresolved. V lost 4 bases and J 2 bases, leaving 16 bases between the germline ends. Germline lookup yields CDR1 KGHDR and CDR2 SFDVKD. The CDR3 length is 16 residues. CDR3 nucleotide sequence: TGTGCCACCAGTGACCGCAATGGACCTGGGCAAGAGACCCAGTACTTC. Amino acid sequence: CATSDRNGPGQETQYF.

J is TRBJ2-3 and V is TRBV7-2, with 8 positions matching TRBD1. Germline CDR1 is SGHTA and CDR2 is FQGNSA. CDR3 size: 13 residues. V lost 4 bases and J lost 6; bases outside the gene matches: 3. As DNA, the CDR3 is TGTGCCAGCAGCTCTCGGACAGGGGATACGCAGTATTTT. It encodes CASSSRTGDTQYF.